This paragraph reports one T cell receptor beta chain. This clonotype was counted at least ten times. The target of this receptor is not known. No much larger clone is present one base from it, and per-base qualities are unavailable. These data come from a study of human T cells and chemical hapten exposure (dated by TCRdb to about 2021). Broadly, across the study: For sensitization, 2% DPC in acetone was applied to a 2 cm by 2 cm area of upper inner arm skin. The mostly female patient cohort included alopecia areata with under or over 50% scalp involvement, alopecia totalis and alopecia universalis. Throughout the study period of 20 to 30 weeks, patients also received therapeutic DPC doses to the scalp every week. Blood was sampled from patients pre-sensitization (week 0) and at 2, 6 and about 24 weeks after DPC sensitization. For every blood RNA sample, sequencing covered both the TCR alpha and TCR beta chains. In alopecia patients, the study followed how the peripheral blood TCR repertoire changed in vivo over primary and secondary sensitization to diphenylcyclopropenone (DPC), a hapten. Patch testing was performed on the upper back with Finn chambers containing 0.01% DPC, and the patch tests were scored after 6 days according to International Contact Dermatitis Research Group standards. Libraries were pooled for sequencing, and per-sample TCR yields varied mainly because of small differences in library volumes within the pool. Blood for TCR sequencing was provided by twenty-nine alopecia patients at one to four time points (pre-sensitization, 2, 6 and 24 weeks). Overall results and qualifications from the work: Significantly more large CDR3 similarity clusters were formed by expanded TCRs than by pre-sensitization or healthy control sets, consistent with antigen-driven responses. The number of TCRs above 1 in 1000 frequency did not change with DPC sensitization; there was no evidence of global repertoire structure alterations. Because every patient had alopecia, a presumed autoimmune disease, the patients' immune response might differ from that of healthy individuals. Patch test score was positively correlated with the number of PT1 expanded TCRs, with significance at thresholds 8, 16 and 32 but not at 4. After repeated subsampling, the strength of the expansion versus patch-test correlation and the threshold at which it became significant changed.

The CDR3 sequence holds 16 residues, the cysteine and phenylalanine included. Only the CDR3 portion is preserved as DNA: 48 bases, with reading frame beginning at the first base. Between the V and J ends, shortened by 5 bases and 1 base respectively, the junction contains 17 bases. Via the germline V gene (reference sequence), CDR1 is LNHDA and CDR2 SQIVND. The meaning of the sample's time point label: patch test 3, about 24 weeks after DPC sensitization. In the paper's terms, the treatment or condition label means: therapeutic diphenylcyclopropenone sensitization with weekly scalp DPC. Total RNA was isolated from unfractionated whole blood collected in Tempus Blood RNA tubes. At each patch-test visit, blood was drawn before the patch test was applied. Eligible patients were aged 18 to 70, diagnosed with alopecia, deemed suitable for DPC therapy, and excluded if pregnant. Library creation used RACE. Sequencing was carried out with a NextSeq 500. During library preparation, unique molecular identifiers were attached to individual cDNA molecules so that TCRs could be counted in a quantitative, reproducible way. The paper's data handling went like this. Samples had a median of 95,638 TCRs, with a range from about 23,224 to 750,000. V, J and CDR3 annotation of the TCR reads was carried out using the Decombinator software suite. For the PS versus PT1 abundance plots, all samples were subsampled to the same number of TCRs (28,000). TCRs were defined as expanded if absent before sensitization and observed at least eight times at the 2-week time point. TCRdb handled the public reads itself, with Q25 trimming in fastp and clone calling in MiXCR, and kept productive beta chains. Rows matching on CDR3 protein sequence are summarized as one entry with the most common DNA and genes. For this entry, the V and J calls and clone size follow TCRdb and not the study's own pipeline. In this sample the table shows about 39,000 distinct CDR3 sequences, roughly 13% of which occur a single time. Clones ranked in the top ten supply 2% to 2.5% of the sample.

The sample was whole blood, taken in connection with sensitization to the hapten diphenylcyclopropenone (DPC). The TCR was taken from a woman between 40 and 55 years old with alopecia areata. Some clones in this sample may be carry-over from other donors' samples. The chain couples TRBV19 to TRBJ1-2; matching of 6 bases hints at TRBD1 as the D gene. The DNA sequence follows: TGTGCCAGTAGTCGGCCCTCCGGGACACTTAACTATGGCTACACCTTC. Its amino acids are CASSRPSGTLNYGYTF.